The T cell receptor beta chain under discussion was sequenced for a study of blood T cells in healthy people across ages. General study points: PBMCs left unsorted prevented a conclusive naive versus antigen-experienced comparison. Roughly linearly, TCR beta diversity per million T cells fell as age increased.

Per sample, no less than 5 micrograms of total RNA were extracted. Germline CDR1 and CDR2: SGHTA and FQGNSA. The CDR3 spans 16 residues. V gave up 6 bases and J gave up 4 bases; unmatched junction bases: 9. It was with a sample-barcoded 5' primer and a J-beta primer mix that a second PCR of roughly 7 to 12 cycles was run. A template-switch adaptor containing 12 random nucleotides labeled each cDNA molecule. TCRdb processed the 5' RACE reads anew with MiXCR; each CDR3 protein has one entry. The data contain about 1,500,000 distinct CDR3 sequences, about 43% of them seen just once; the ten biggest clones take up approximately 7.9%. On this clonotype itself: Antigen specificity is unknown.

The sample taken for sequencing was blood. The receptor comes from a woman under 30 in good health. The chain joins TRBV7-2 to TRBJ2-3; 11 bases align to TRBD2. The DNA of the CDR3 is TGTGCCAGCAGTACAAATAGCGGGGGGGCGGCAGATACGCAGTATTTT. Encoded protein: CASSTNSGGAADTQYF. The full variable domain, completed using reference TRBV7-2 and TRBJ2-3, is GAGVSQSPSNKVTEKGKDVELRCDPISGHTALYWYRQSLGQGLEFLIYFQGNSAPDKSGLPSDRFSAERTGGSVSTLTIQRTQQEDSAVYLCASSTNSGGAADTQYFGPGTRLTVL.